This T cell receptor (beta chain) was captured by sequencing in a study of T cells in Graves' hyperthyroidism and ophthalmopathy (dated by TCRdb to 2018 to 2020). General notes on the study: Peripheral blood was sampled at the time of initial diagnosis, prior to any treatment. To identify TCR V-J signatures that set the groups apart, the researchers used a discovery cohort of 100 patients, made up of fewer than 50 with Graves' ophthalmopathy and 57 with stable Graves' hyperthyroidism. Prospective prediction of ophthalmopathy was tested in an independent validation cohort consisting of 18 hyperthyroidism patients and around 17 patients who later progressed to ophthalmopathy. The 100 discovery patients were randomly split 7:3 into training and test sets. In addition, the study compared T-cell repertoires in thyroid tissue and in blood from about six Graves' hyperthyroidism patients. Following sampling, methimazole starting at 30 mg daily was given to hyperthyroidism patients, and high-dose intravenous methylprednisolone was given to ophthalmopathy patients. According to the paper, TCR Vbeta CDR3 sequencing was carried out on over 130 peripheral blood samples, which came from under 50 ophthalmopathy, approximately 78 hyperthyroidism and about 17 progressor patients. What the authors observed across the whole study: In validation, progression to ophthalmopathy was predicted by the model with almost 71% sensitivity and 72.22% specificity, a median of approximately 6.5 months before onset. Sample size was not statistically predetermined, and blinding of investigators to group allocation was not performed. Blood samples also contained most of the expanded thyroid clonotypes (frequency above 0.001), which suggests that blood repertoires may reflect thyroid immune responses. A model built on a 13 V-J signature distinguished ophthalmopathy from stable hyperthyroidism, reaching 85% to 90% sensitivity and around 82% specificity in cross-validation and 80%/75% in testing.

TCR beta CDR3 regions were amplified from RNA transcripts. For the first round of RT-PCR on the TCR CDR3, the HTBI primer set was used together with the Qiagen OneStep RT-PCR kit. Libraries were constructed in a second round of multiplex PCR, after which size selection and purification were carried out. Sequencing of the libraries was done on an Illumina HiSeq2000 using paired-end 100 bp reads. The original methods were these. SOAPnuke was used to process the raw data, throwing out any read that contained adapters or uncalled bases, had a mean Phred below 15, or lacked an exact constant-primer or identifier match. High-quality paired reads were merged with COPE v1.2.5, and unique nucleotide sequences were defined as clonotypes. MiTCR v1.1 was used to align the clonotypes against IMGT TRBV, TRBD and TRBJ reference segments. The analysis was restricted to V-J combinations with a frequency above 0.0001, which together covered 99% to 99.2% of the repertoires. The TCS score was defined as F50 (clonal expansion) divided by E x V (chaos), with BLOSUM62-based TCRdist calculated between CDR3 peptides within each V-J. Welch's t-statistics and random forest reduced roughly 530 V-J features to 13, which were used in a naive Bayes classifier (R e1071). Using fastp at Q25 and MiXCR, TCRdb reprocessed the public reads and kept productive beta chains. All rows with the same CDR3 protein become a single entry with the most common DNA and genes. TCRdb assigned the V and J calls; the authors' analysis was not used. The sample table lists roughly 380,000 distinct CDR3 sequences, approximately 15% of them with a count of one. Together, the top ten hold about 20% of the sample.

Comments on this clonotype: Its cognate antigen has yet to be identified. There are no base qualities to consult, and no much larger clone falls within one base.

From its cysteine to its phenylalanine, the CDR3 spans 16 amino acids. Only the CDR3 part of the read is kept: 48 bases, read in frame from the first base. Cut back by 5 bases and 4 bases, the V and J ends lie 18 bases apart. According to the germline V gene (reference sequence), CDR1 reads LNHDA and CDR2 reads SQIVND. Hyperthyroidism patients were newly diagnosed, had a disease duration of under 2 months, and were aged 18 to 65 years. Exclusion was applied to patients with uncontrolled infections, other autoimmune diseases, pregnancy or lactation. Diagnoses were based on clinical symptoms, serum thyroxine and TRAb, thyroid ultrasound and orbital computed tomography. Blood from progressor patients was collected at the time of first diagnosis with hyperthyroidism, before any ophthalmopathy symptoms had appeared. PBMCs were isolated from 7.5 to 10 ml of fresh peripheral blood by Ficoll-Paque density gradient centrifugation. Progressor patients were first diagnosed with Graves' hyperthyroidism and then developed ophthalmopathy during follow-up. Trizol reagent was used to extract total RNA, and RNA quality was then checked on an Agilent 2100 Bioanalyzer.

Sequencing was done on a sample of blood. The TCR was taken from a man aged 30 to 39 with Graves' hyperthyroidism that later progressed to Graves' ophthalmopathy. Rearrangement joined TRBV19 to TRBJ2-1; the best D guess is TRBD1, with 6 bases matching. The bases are TGTGCCAGTAGTCCCACAAGGGGGTCCTTATACAATGAGCAGTTCTTC. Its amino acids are CASSPTRGSLYNEQFF.